The entry below gives a single T cell receptor beta chain sequence along with its context. Its antigen remains unknown. The sample comes from a study of OX40 agonist ivuxolimab in advanced cancers. The wider study: Each patient was given ivuxolimab into a vein every 2 weeks, at 0.01 to 10 mg/kg.

Patients had blood sampled at baseline and again on cycle 4 day 1 and cycle 7 day 1. Profiled with immunoSEQ multiplex PCR; TCRdb holds only in-frame clones, not every one. Among 45,000 to 50,000 clones listed, about three quarters were seen once. V was clipped by 3 bases and J by 0 bases; unmatched bases: 7. There are 17 residues in the CDR3. Germline assignment: CDR1 MNHEY and CDR2 SMNVEV (reference sequence). Study results and limitations: Among some nonresponders, normalized T-cell clonal expansion was also low. CD8+ T cells were the subset that, on average, had more expanded clones than CD4+.

The receptor was derived from an adult with an advanced solid tumor such as melanoma, head and neck, liver or kidney cancer. The chain carries TRBV27 and TRBJ2-2; 7 bases map to TRBD2. This sample comprised CD4+ or CD8+ T cells sorted from blood, obtained in a trial of the OX40 agonist ivuxolimab. This CDR3 is CASSFYGGVANTGELFF. Here the CDR3 DNA reads TGTGCCAGCAGTTTCTATGGGGGGGTAGCGAACACCGGGGAGCTGTTTTTT.